Listed here are 2 T cell receptor beta chains from one sample, sequenced in a study of blood T cell repertoires in COVID-19. Profiled with immunoSEQ multiplex PCR; TCRdb holds only in-frame clones, not every one. The table shows some 160,000 clones, with roughly 80% occurring only once. Input material: peripheral blood. The receptor source for this set is a woman at least 80 years old with acute or convalescent COVID-19.

CDR3 in amino acids: CASSRFYGPSSYEQYF. The CDR3 bases are TGTGCCAGCAGCCGATTCTACGGTCCGAGCTCCTACGAGCAGTACTTC. This chain joins TRBV7-6 and TRBJ2-7; the D is unclear. The CDR3 spans 16 residues. Germline values: CDR1 SGHVS, CDR2 FNYEAQ. Between the trimmed V and J ends, which lost 5 bases and 0 bases, there was a span of 17 bases.

This chain uses TRBV7-2 with TRBJ1-5; TRBD1 matches 7 bases. The germline CDR1 and CDR2 sequences are SGHTA and FQGNSA. The CDR3 is 15 amino acids. Trimming removed 4 bases from V and 6 bases from J; junction bases left unmatched: 9. The CDR3 DNA reads TGTGCCAGCAGCTCCTTCGACAGGGAGGCTCAGCCCCAGCATTTT. Protein: CASSSFDREAQPQHF.